Following are 10 T cell receptor beta chains from one sample sequenced in a study of OX40 agonist ivuxolimab in advanced cancers. Assay: immunoSEQ multiplex PCR; the TCRdb copy retains only in-frame clones and omits some. The table includes approximately 76,000 clones, about 93% detected once. The input for sequencing was CD4+ or CD8+ T cells sorted from blood, taken in a trial of the OX40 agonist ivuxolimab. The receptor source for this set is an adult with an advanced solid tumor such as melanoma, head and neck, liver or kidney cancer.

The V gene is TRBV27, the J gene TRBJ2-1; 12 bases line up with TRBD2. J gave up 4 bases and V 7 bases, and 5 bases lay outside the gene matches. This CDR3 spans 15 amino acids. Germline CDR1 reads MNHEY; CDR2 reads SMNVEV (reference sequence). For the CDR3, the DNA is TGTGCCAGCAACGCCGGACTAGCGGGATACAATGAGCAGTTCTTC. Amino acids: CASNAGLAGYNEQFF.

The V gene is TRBV5-5, the J gene TRBJ1-5; D unclear. The germline V gene has CDR1 SGHKS and CDR2 YYEKEE (reference sequence). Trimming removed 0 bases from V and 5 bases from J, with 15 bases in between. This CDR3 spans 16 amino acids. The chain's CDR3 is CASSLGVLIWDQPQHF. The CDR3 DNA sequence: TGTGCCAGCAGCTTGGGGGTCCTGATTTGGGATCAGCCCCAGCATTTT.

This clone occurred once. The chain has TRBV30 and TRBJ2-1, with 10 bases lining up with TRBD2. With V trimmed by 4 bases and J by 3 bases, 6 bases remained unmatched. Germline V gives CDR1 GTSNPN, CDR2 SVGIG (reference sequence). The CDR3 loop spans 15 amino acids. In DNA form, the CDR3 reads TGTGCCTGGACTTACTGGACTAGCGGCTACAATGAGCAGTTCTTC. It is translated as CAWTYWTSGYNEQFF.

The CDR3 nucleotides are TGTGCCAGCAGCGTCAACACTGACCCCTACGAGCAGTACTTC. Translation: CASSVNTDPYEQYF. This chain uses TRBV9 with TRBJ2-7; D is unresolved. Trimming cost V 2 bases and J 2 bases, with 11 bases left between them. Germline CDR1 and CDR2: SGDLS and YYNGEE. The CDR3 spans 14 residues.

This sequence joins TRBV7-9 and TRBJ2-3; D not resolved. The germline V gene has CDR1 SEHNR and CDR2 FQNEAQ (reference sequence). The CDR3 runs 14 residues. V lost 2 bases and J lost 5, with 11 bases in between. DNA of the CDR3: TGTGCCAGCAGCTTATTAGGTCGACTAGATACGCAGTATTTT. Protein product: CASSLLGRLDTQYF.

The V and J genes are TRBV29-1 and TRBJ2-7; TRBD2 is a possible D gene (5 bases). The V gene's germline CDR1 is SQVTM and CDR2 ANQGSEA. V lost 6 bases and J lost 0, with 12 bases in between. This CDR3 is 13 amino acids long. CDR3 sequence: CSVPTGSSYEQYF. CDR3 DNA: TGCAGCGTGCCGACGGGGAGCTCCTACGAGCAGTACTTC.

The V call is TRBV5-6, the J call TRBJ2-1; D ambiguous. V shed 4 bases and J shed 4 bases, with 9 bases lying between them. Germline V gene data show CDR1 as SGHDT and CDR2 as YYEEEE. The CDR3 runs 13 residues. Here the CDR3 reads CASSVAAYNEQFF. The DNA for the CDR3 is TGTGCCAGCAGCGTCGCAGCTTACAATGAGCAGTTCTTC.

V gene TRBV14 combines with J gene TRBJ2-7; D is unclear. The CDR3 has 17 residues. Trimming took off 1 base at V and 0 bases at J, with 16 bases between the two ends. CDR1 SGHDN and CDR2 FVKESK come from the germline V gene. The CDR3 region is CASSQGWTSSDSYEQYF. CDR3 bases: TGTGCCAGCAGCCAAGGGTGGACGTCCTCTGACTCCTACGAGCAGTACTTC.

This chain connects TRBV4-1 to TRBJ2-3; D call uncertain. Per germline, CDR1 MGHRA and CDR2 YSYEKL. The CDR3 runs 16 residues. The V end lost 0 bases, the J end lost 3 bases, and 13 bases lay between the germline ends. The CDR3 here is CASSQDWPGRTDTQYF. The DNA for the CDR3 is TGCGCCAGCAGCCAAGATTGGCCTGGGCGGACAGATACGCAGTATTTT.

The V and J genes are TRBV28 and TRBJ2-2; TRBD2 agrees at 11 bases. Germline loops: CDR1 MDHEN, CDR2 SYDVKM. J lost 5 bases, V lost 5 bases, and 13 bases had no gene match. The length of the CDR3 is 18 residues. The DNA for the CDR3 is TGTGCCAGCAGTCGTCCCTTTCTAGCGGGAGGTCTGACCGGGGAGCTGTTTTTT. This gives the protein CASSRPFLAGGLTGELFF. The full variable domain, with the rest looked up from reference TRBV28 and TRBJ2-2, is DVKVTQSSRYLVKRTGEKVFLECVQDMDHENMFWYRQDPGLGLRLIYFSYDVKMKEKGDIPEGYSVSREKKERFSLILESASTNQTSMYLCASSRPFLAGGLTGELFFGEGSRLTVL.